This TCR beta chain is from a study of cytomegalovirus exposure and HLA in healthy donors. Study summary: In a later analysis, the roughly 130 validation repertoires were reported to have used the same platform as the 600 to 800 first-cohort repertoires. General study findings and limits: CMV antigen specificity of a few CMV-associated chains was confirmed in vitro. Reported results showed that the classifier diagnosed cytomegalovirus status with high specificity and sensitivity. According to a later analysis, TCR clusters from the first cohort tended to co-occur in the roughly 110 validation repertoires.

Method: immunoSEQ multiplex PCR; TCRdb's copy keeps in-frame clones and lacks some. The sample has over 110,000 clones, approximately 86% seen once. For this clone: Its antigen is unidentified.

The CDR3 runs 14 residues. The trim removed 10 bases at V and 2 bases at J, leaving 6 bases unmatched. Germline V gene sequence: CDR1 SNHLY, CDR2 FYNNEI. This TCR came from a man between 18 and 35 years old in good health and CMV-seropositive. Specimen: PBMCs. The V gene is TRBV2, the J gene TRBJ2-3; TRBD1 agrees at 10 bases. The CDR3 DNA sequence: TGTGCCACCCCGGGACAGGGGACCACAGATACGCAGTATTTT. It encodes CATPGQGTTDTQYF.